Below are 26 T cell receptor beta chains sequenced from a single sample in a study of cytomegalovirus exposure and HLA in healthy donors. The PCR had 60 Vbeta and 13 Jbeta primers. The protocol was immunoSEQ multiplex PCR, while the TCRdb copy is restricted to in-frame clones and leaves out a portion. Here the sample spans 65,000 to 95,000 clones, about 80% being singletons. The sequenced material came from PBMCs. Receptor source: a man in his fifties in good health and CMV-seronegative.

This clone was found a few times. CDR3 DNA: TGTGCCAGCAGCTTAGGGGGCAGGGCGAACACTGAAGCTTTCTTT. Its translation: CASSLGGRANTEAFF. The chain is built from TRBV7-3 and TRBJ1-1; D is perhaps TRBD1 (6 bases). V gave up 2 bases and J gave up 1 base, with 11 bases separating them. This CDR3 spans 15 amino acids. Germline V gene sequence: CDR1 SGHTA, CDR2 FQGTGA.

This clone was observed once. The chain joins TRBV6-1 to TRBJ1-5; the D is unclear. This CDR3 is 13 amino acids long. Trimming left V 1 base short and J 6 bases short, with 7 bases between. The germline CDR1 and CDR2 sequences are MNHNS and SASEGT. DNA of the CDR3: TGTGCCAGCAGTGAAGGCCCCGGTCAGCCCCAGCATTTT. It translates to CASSEGPGQPQHF.

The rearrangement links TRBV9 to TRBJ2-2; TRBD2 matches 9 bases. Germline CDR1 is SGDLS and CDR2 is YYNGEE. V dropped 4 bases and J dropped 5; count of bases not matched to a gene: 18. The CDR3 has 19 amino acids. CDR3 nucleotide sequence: TGTGCCAGCAGCCTCTCCCTAGGGCTAGCGGGACAAGGAACCGGGGAGCTGTTTTTT. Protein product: CASSLSLGLAGQGTGELFF.

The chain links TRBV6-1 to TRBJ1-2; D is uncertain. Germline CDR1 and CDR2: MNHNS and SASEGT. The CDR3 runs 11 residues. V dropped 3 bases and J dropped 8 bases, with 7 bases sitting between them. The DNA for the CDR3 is TGTGCCAGCAGTGACGGGATGGGCTACACCTTC. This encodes CASSDGMGYTF.

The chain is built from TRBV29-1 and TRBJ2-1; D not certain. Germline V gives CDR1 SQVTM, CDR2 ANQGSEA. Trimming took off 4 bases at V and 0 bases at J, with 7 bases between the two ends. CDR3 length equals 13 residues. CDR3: CSVGYSSYNEQFF. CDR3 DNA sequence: TGCAGCGTTGGCTATAGCTCCTACAATGAGCAGTTCTTC.

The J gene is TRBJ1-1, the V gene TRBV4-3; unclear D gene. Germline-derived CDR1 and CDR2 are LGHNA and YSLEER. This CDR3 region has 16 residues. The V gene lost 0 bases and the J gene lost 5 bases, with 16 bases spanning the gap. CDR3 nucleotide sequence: TGCGCCAGCAGCCAAGATTCTGGACGGCGGGTTACTGAAGCTTTCTTT. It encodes CASSQDSGRRVTEAFF.

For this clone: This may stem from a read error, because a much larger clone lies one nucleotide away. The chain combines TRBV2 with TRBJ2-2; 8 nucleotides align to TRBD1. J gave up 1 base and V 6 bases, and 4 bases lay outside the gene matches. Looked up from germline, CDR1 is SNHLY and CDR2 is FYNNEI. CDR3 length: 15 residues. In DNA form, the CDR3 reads TGTGCCAGCAGGGACGGGACAGGGAACACCGGGGAGCTGTTTTTT. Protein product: CASRDGTGNTGELFF.

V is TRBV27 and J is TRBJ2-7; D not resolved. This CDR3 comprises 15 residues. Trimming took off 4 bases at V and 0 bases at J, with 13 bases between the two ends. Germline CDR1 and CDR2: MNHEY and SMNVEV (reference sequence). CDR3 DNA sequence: TGTGCCAGCAGTTCCCCGGAACACAGCTCCTACGAGCAGTACTTC. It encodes CASSSPEHSSYEQYF.

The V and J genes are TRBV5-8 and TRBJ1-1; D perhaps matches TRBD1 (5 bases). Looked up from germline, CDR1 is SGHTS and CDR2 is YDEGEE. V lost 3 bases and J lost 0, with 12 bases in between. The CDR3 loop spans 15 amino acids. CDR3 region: CASSWVGHMNTEAFF. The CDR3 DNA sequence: TGTGCCAGCAGCTGGGTCGGACACATGAACACTGAAGCTTTCTTT.

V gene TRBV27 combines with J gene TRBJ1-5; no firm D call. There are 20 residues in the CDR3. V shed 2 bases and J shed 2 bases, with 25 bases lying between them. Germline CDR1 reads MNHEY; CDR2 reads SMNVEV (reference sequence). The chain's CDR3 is CASSLIPQGTGRLGNQPQHF. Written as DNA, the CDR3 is TGTGCCAGCAGTTTAATACCTCAAGGCACGGGGAGGTTGGGCAATCAGCCCCAGCATTTT.

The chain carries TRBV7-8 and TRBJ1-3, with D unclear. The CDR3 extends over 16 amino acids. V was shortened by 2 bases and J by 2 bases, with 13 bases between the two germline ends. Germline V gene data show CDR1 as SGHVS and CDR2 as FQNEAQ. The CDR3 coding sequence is TGTGCCAGCAGCTTACGAGCAAACTTTCCTGGAAACACCATATATTTT. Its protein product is CASSLRANFPGNTIYF.

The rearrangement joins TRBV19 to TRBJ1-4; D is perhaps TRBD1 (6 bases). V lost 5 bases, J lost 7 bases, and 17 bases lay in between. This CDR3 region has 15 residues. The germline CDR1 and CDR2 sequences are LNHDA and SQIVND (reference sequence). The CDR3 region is CASSPRRGAIEKLFF. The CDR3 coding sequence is TGTGCCAGTAGTCCAAGGCGGGGGGCGATTGAAAAACTGTTTTTT.

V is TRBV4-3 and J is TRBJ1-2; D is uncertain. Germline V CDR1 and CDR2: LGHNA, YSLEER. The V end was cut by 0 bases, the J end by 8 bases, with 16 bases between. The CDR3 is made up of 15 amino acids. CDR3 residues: CASSQEGGGLSGYTF. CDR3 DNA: TGCGCCAGCAGCCAAGAGGGCGGAGGGCTTTCCGGCTACACCTTC.

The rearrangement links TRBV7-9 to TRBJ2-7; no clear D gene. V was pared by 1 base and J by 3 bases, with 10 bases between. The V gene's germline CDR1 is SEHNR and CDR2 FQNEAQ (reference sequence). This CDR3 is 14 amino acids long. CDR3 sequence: CASSLGPNHYEQYF. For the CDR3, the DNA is TGTGCCAGCAGCTTAGGGCCCAACCACTACGAGCAGTACTTC.

CDR3 region: CASSLWDLAGGPQFF. The CDR3 DNA follows: TGTGCCAGCAGCTTATGGGATCTAGCGGGGGGGCCGCAGTTCTTC. The V call is TRBV7-2, the J call TRBJ2-1; 12 bases map to TRBD2. CDR3 length equals 15 residues. With 2 bases clipped from V and 12 bases from J, the junction kept 8 bases outside the gene matches. Per the germline V gene, CDR1 is SGHTA and CDR2 is FQGNSA.

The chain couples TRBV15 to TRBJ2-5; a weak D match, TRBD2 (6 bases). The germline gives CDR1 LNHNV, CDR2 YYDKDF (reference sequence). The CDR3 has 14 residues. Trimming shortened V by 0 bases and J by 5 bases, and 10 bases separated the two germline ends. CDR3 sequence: CATSRDGGTETQYF. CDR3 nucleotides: TGTGCCACCAGCAGAGATGGGGGGACGGAGACCCAGTACTTC.

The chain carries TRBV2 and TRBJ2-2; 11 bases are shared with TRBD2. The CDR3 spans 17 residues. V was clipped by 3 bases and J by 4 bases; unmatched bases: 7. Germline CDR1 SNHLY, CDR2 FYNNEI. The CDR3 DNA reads TGTGCCAGCAGTGAGTTTAGCGGGGGGGCAAGCACCGGGGAGCTGTTTTTT. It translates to CASSEFSGGASTGELFF.

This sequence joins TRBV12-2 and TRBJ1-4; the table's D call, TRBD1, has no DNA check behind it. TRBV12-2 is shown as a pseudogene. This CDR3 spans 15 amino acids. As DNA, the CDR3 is TGTGCAAGTCGCACTCCCAGGGGAACTAATGAAAAACTGTTTTTT. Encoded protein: CASRTPRGTNEKLFF.

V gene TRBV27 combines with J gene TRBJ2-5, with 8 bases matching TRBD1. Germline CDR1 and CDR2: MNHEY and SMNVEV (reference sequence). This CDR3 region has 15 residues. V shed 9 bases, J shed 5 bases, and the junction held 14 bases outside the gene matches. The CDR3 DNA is TGTGCCAGAAGGGGTGGCAGGGGGCAGGTGGAGACCCAGTACTTC. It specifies CARRGGRGQVETQYF.

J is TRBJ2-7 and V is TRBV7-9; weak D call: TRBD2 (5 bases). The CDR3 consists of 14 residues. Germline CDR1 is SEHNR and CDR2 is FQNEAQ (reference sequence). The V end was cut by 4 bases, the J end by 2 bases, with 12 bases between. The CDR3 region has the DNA TGTGCCAGCAGCTCCTCCGGAGCGGCCTACGAGCAGTACTTC. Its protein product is CASSSSGAAYEQYF.

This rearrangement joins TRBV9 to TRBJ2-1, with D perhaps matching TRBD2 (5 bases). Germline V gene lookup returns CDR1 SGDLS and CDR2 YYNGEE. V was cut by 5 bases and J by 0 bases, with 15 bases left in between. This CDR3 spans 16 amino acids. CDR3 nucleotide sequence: TGTGCCAGCAGTGTAAGGAGCGGCAGCTCCTACAATGAGCAGTTCTTC. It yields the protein CASSVRSGSSYNEQFF.

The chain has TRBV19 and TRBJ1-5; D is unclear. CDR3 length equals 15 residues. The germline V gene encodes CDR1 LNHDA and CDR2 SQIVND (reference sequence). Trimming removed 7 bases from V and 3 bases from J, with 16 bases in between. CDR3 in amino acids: CASNGPRNNNQPQHF. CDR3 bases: TGTGCCAGTAACGGCCCCAGGAATAACAATCAGCCCCAGCATTTT.

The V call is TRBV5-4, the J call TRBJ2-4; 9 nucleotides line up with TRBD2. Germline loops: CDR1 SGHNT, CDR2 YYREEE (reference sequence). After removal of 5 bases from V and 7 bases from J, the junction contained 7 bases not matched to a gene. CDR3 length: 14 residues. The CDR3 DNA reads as TGTGCCAGCAGGACCGCGGGGGGGCAGAACATTCAGTACTTC. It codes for CASRTAGGQNIQYF.

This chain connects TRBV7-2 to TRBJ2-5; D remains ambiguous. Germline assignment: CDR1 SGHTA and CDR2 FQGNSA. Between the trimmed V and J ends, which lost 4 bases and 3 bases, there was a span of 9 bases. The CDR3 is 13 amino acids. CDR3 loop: CASSSRLEETQYF. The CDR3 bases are TGTGCCAGCAGCTCTCGTCTAGAAGAGACCCAGTACTTC.

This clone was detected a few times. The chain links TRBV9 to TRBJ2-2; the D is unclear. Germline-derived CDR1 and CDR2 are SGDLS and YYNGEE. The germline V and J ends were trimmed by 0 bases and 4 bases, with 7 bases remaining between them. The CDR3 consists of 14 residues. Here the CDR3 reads CASSVDLSTGELFF. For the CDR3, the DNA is TGTGCCAGCAGCGTAGATTTGAGCACCGGGGAGCTGTTTTTT.

The chain's CDR3 is CASSFQSANEKLFF. The CDR3 nucleotides read TGTGCCAGCAGTTTTCAGAGCGCTAATGAAAAACTGTTTTTT. This rearrangement joins TRBV2 to TRBJ1-4; no clear D gene. The CDR3 contains 14 residues. V dropped 5 bases and J dropped 3 bases, with 10 bases sitting between them. Germline CDR1 SNHLY, CDR2 FYNNEI.